This paragraph reports one TCR beta chain. Its cognate antigen is unknown. This sample is drawn from a study of T cells in Graves' hyperthyroidism and ophthalmopathy. Study outcomes and limitations: Ophthalmopathy was predicted by the model a median of roughly 6 months ahead of onset.

After removal of 2 bases from V and 7 bases from J, the junction contained 12 bases not matched to a gene. The CDR3 is 16 amino acids. The germline V gene has CDR1 MNHEY and CDR2 SMNVEV (reference sequence). Amplification yielded TCR beta CDR3 regions, with RNA transcripts as the source. First-round RT-PCR of the TCR CDR3 relied on the HTBI primer set. MiXCR, run by TCRdb on the multiplex PCR reads, gives a single entry per CDR3 protein. The repertoire includes 94,000 or so distinct CDR3 sequences, roughly half of them detected once, and roughly 26% sits in the top ten. The study defined stable Graves' hyperthyroidism as no ophthalmopathy progression within 18 months.

The chain recombines TRBV27 with TRBJ2-7; 9 bases fit TRBD2. Sequencing input: blood. The receptor was isolated from a woman in her forties with Graves' hyperthyroidism. CDR3: CASSLGASGAAGEQYF. The CDR3 DNA follows: TGTGCCAGCAGTTTAGGGGCTAGCGGGGCCGCAGGGGAGCAGTACTTC.